The present TCR beta chain was sequenced within a study of OX40 agonist ivuxolimab in advanced cancers. CDR1 and CDR2 from the germline V gene are MNHNY and SVGAGI (reference sequence). This CDR3 has 16 residues. With 2 bases removed from V and 10 bases from J, the gap between germline ends came to 23 bases. Clones were read by immunoSEQ multiplex PCR, and TCRdb kept only the in-frame ones, dropping some. The table lists 100,000 or so clones, approximately 90% of them singletons, with roughly 0.56% in the top ten. J is TRBJ1-1 and V is TRBV6-6; D remains unclear. The receptor's source is an adult with an advanced solid tumor such as melanoma, head and neck, liver or kidney cancer. Here the sequenced sample was CD4+ or CD8+ T cells sorted from blood, taken in a trial of the OX40 agonist ivuxolimab. CDR3 sequence (DNA): TGTGCCAGCAGTTACCCCCTCCCGGGAGAAGCAGTAGGAGCTTTCTTT. It is translated as CASSYPLPGEAVGAFF.